Given below is one T cell receptor beta chain in context. The target antigen is unknown. This record belongs to a study of cytomegalovirus exposure and HLA in healthy donors. Overall study findings and caveats: Cytomegalovirus status, reportedly, was diagnosed with high specificity and sensitivity by the classifier. The authors confirmed in vitro that three CMV-associated chains were specific for CMV antigens. On later analysis, the bulk of CMV-associated TCR beta chains appeared to be HLA-restricted. Among TCR beta chains, those listed as cytomegalovirus-associated numbered 164.

The PCR employed 60 Vbeta primers together with 13 Jbeta primers. Libraries were prepared by immunoSEQ multiplex PCR; TCRdb keeps only in-frame clonotypes and omits some of them. Of about 160,000 clones listed, 65% to 85% were seen once; the top ten hold 1.3% to 1.5%. This CDR3 has 14 amino acids. CDR1 is MNHNS and CDR2 is SASEGT in the germline V gene. V lost 4 bases to trimming and J lost 6 bases; unmatched junction nucleotides: 6. The specimen was PBMCs. The gene calls are TRBV6-1 and TRBJ2-3; TRBD1 aligns across 8 bases. The source of this sequence is a man aged 55 to 69 in good health and CMV-seronegative. The CDR3 sequence: CASSGTGRLDTQYF. The DNA for the CDR3 is TGTGCCAGCAGTGGGACAGGGCGTTTGGATACGCAGTATTTT.